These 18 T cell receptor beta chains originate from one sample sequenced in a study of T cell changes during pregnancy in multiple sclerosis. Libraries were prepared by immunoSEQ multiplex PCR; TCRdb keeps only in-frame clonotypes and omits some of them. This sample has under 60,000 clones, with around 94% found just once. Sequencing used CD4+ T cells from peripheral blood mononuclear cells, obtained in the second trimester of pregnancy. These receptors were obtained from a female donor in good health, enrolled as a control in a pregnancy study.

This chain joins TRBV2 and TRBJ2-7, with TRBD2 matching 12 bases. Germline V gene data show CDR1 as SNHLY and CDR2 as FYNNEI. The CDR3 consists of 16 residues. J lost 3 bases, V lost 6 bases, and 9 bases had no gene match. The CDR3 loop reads CASSRTSGETYYEQYF. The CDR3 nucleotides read TGTGCCAGCAGCAGGACTAGCGGGGAGACATACTACGAGCAGTACTTC.

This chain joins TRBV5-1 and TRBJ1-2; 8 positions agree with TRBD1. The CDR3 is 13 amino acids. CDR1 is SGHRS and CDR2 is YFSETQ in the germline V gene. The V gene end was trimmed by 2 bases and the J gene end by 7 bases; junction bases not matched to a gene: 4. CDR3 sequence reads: CASSLGQGVGYTF. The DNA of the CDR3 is TGCGCCAGCAGCTTAGGACAGGGCGTTGGCTACACCTTC.

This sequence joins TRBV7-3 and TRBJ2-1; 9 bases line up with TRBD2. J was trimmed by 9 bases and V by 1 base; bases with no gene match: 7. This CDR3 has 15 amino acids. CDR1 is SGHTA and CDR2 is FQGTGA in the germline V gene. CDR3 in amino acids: CASSLIVAGVREQFF. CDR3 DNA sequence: TGTGCCAGCAGCTTAATCGTAGCGGGGGTGCGTGAGCAGTTCTTC.

CDR3 nucleotides: TGTGCCAGCTCAGCGGCCATTCTCAGCAGTAACACTGAAGCTTTCTTT. It translates to CASSAAILSSNTEAFF. V gene TRBV18 combines with J gene TRBJ1-1; D is unclear. Germline-derived CDR1 and CDR2 are KGHSH and LQKENI. Trimming left V 5 bases short and J 2 bases short, with 18 bases between. The CDR3 spans 16 residues.

CDR3 in DNA: TGTGCCAGCAGTGAGGGCCGAATCGCTGAAGCTTTCTTT. This translates into CASSEGRIAEAFF. The rearrangement joins TRBV6-1 to TRBJ1-1; unclear D gene. Germline V CDR1 and CDR2: MNHNS, SASEGT. Trimming removed 3 bases from V and 6 bases from J, with 11 bases in between. The CDR3 consists of 13 residues.

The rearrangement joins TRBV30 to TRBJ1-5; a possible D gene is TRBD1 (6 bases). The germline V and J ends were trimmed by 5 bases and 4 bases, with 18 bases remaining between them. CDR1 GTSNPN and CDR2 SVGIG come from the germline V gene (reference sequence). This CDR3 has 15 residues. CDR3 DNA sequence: TGTGCCTGGGCCGAAGGACAGCTTACTAATCAGCCCCAGCATTTT. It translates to CAWAEGQLTNQPQHF.

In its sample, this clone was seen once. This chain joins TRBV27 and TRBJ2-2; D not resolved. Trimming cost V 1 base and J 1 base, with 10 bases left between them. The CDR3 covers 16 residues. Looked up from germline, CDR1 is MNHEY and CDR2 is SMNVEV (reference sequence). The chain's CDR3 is CASSLFYTENTGELFF. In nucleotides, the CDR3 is TGTGCCAGCAGTTTATTTTACACCGAGAACACCGGGGAGCTGTTTTTT.

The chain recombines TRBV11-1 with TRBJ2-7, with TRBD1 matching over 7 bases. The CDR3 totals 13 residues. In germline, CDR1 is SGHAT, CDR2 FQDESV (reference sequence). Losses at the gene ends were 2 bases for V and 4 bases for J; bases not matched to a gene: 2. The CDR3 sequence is CASSLPDRYEQYF. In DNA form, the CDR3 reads TGTGCCAGCAGCTTACCGGACAGGTACGAGCAGTACTTC.

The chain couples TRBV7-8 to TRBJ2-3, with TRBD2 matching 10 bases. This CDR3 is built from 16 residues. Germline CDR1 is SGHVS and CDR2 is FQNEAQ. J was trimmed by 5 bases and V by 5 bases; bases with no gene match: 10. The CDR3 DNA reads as TGTGCCAGCAGCCTTCCTACTAGCGGGGTTCGAGATACGCAGTATTTT. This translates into CASSLPTSGVRDTQYF.

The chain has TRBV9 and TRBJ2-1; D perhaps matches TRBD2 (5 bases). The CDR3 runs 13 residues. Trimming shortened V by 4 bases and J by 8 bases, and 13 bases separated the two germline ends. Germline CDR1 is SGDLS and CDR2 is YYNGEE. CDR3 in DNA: TGTGCCAGCAGCCCCGCGGCGGGCGATGAGCAGTTCTTC. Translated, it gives CASSPAAGDEQFF.

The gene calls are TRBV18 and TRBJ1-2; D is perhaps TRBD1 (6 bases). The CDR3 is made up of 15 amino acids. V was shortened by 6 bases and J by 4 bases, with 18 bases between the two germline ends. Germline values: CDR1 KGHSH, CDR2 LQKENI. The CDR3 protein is CASSDRGGESYGYTF. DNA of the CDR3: TGTGCCAGCTCGGATAGGGGGGGCGAATCCTATGGCTACACCTTC.

Here the CDR3 reads CASSKLAGANYNEQFF. The CDR3 bases are TGTGCCAGCTCAAAACTAGCGGGGGCAAACTACAATGAGCAGTTCTTC. The chain uses TRBV18 and TRBJ2-1; 11 positions match TRBD2. The V segment lost 5 bases and the J segment 3 bases; nucleotides outside the gene matches: 6. Germline V CDR1 and CDR2: KGHSH, LQKENI. This CDR3 spans 16 amino acids.

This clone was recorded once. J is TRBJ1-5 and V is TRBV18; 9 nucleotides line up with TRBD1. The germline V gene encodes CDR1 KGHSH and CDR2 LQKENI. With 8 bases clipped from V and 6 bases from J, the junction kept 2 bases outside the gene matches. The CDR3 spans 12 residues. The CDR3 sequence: CASRQGGQPQHF. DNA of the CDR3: TGTGCCAGCAGACAGGGGGGTCAGCCCCAGCATTTT. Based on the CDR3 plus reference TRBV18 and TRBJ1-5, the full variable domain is NAGVMQNPRHLVRRRGQEARLRCSPMKGHSHVYWYRQLPEEGLKFMVYLQKENIIDESGMPKERFSAEFPKEGPSILRIQQVVRGDSAAYFCASRQGGQPQHFGDGTRLSIL.

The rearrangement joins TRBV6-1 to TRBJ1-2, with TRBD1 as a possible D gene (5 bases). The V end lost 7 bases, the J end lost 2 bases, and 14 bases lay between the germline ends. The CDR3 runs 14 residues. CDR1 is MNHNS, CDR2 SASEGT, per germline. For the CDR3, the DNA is TGTGCCAGCAATCATGGGGGGGGAAACTATGGCTACACCTTC. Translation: CASNHGGGNYGYTF.

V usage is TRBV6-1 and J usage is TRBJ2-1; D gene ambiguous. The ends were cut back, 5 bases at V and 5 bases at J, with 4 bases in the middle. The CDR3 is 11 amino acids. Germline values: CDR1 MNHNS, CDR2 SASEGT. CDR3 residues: CASSPNNEQFF. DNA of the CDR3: TGTGCCAGCAGTCCAAACAATGAGCAGTTCTTC.

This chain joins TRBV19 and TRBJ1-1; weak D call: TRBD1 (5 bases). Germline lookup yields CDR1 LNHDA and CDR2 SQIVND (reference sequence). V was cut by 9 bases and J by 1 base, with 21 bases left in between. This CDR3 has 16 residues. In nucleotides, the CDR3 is TGTGCCAGCAGCACTCAGGGCGGGGCAGGGAACACTGAAGCTTTCTTT. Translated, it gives CASSTQGGAGNTEAFF.

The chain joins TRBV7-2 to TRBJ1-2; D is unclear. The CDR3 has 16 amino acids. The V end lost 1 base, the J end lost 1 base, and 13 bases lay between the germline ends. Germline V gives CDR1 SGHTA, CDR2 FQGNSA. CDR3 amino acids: CASSLDPLSRNYGYTF. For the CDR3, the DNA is TGTGCCAGCAGCTTAGATCCCCTATCCCGTAACTATGGCTACACCTTC.

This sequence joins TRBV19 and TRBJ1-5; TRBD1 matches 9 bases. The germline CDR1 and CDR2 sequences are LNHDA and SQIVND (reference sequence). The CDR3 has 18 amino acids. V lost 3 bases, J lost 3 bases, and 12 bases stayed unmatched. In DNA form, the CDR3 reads TGTGCCAGTAGTATTACCGGGACAGGGTACCTATTCAATCAGCCCCAGCATTTT. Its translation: CASSITGTGYLFNQPQHF.